What follows is one TCR beta chain and its context. Germline assignment: CDR1 SGHVS and CDR2 FQNEAQ. The CDR3 covers 17 residues. J gave up 4 bases and V 1 base, and 8 bases lay outside the gene matches. This sample was taken from a study of blood T cell repertoires in COVID-19. The overall study: PBMCs, B-cell-depleted T cells, or T cells were the source of the cDNA or gDNA that made up the material.

Sequenced by immunoSEQ multiplex PCR; TCRdb stores in-frame clones only, minus some. Altogether fewer than 70,000 clones are present, around 93% being singletons, with the ten largest covering about 4.5%. Sequencing was performed on peripheral blood. This receptor was taken from a man between 50 and 59 years old with active COVID-19. The rearrangement joins TRBV7-8 to TRBJ2-2; TRBD1 agrees at 8 bases. CDR3 DNA: TGTGCCAGCAGCTTAGGGGCCAGGGGGCGCGGCACCGGGGAGCTGTTTTTT. Translating it yields CASSLGARGRGTGELFF.